In this sample, the clone carrying this T cell receptor (beta chain) turned up many times. Antigen specificity is unknown. Through Arm-PCR of CDR3 regions and iRepertoire HTBI primers, TCR beta libraries were built. Source study methods: Gene usage covered some 60 TRBV and 13 to 15 TRBJ segments. TCRdb used MiXCR to reprocess the multiplex PCR reads, holding one entry per CDR3 protein. The V and J calls come from TCRdb's annotation, not from the publication. The sample yields a few hundred thousand distinct CDR3 sequences, about 18% seen once. This sample's time point: newly diagnosed GD, antithyroid drugs for less than 3 months. From RNA extracted from PBMCs, the TCR library was made. The CDR3 length is 14 residues. CDR1 is KGHDR, CDR2 SFDVKD, per germline. V was pared by 4 bases and J by 4 bases, with 5 bases of the junction left unmatched. This record comes from a study of regulatory T cells in long-lasting Graves disease.

Findings and limits, study-wide: Preferential use of TRBV28, TRBJ1-2 and TRBJ2-5 was seen in persistent disease.

The sample also formed part of further work on T cells in Graves' hyperthyroidism and ophthalmopathy. That paper states: Absence of ophthalmopathy progression within 18 months defined stable Graves' hyperthyroidism. Uncontrolled infection, other autoimmune disease, pregnancy and lactation each barred patients from inclusion.

V is TRBV24-1 and J is TRBJ1-2, with 7 bases matching TRBD1. The clonotype was recovered from a woman aged 25 to 39 with Graves disease. Sample: peripheral blood mononuclear cells (PBMCs), taken at new diagnosis, from a patient treated with antithyroid drugs. CDR3 DNA sequence: TGTGCCACCAGTGAAACGGACAGGACCTATGGCTACACCTTC. It specifies CATSETDRTYGYTF.